The 2 T cell receptor beta chains presented below share a single source sample, sequenced in a study of cytomegalovirus exposure and HLA in healthy donors. Profiled with immunoSEQ multiplex PCR; TCRdb holds only in-frame clones, not every one. The sample has 55,000 to 75,000 clones; approximately 96% are singletons. Sequenced input: PBMCs. These receptors all come from a man aged 18-30 years in good health and CMV-seropositive.

The chain carries TRBV6-6 and TRBJ2-3, with 8 positions matching TRBD2. Germline V gene data show CDR1 as MNHNY and CDR2 as SVGAGI (reference sequence). The CDR3 runs 13 residues. Germline trimming cut 8 bases from V and 2 bases from J; bases unmatched to any gene: 3. The chain's CDR3 is CASLAGVTDTQYF. The CDR3 nucleotides are TGTGCCAGCCTAGCGGGTGTCACAGATACGCAGTATTTT.

J is TRBJ2-1 and V is TRBV6-1, with 7 bases that match TRBD2. Germline CDR1 and CDR2: MNHNS and SASEGT. This CDR3 contains 14 residues. V lost 2 bases, J lost 4 bases, and 2 bases stayed unmatched. CDR3 in amino acids: CASSETGGYNEQFF. CDR3 sequence (DNA): TGTGCCAGCAGTGAAACCGGGGGGTACAATGAGCAGTTCTTC.